The 12 T cell receptor beta chains below all came from one sample that was sequenced in a study of spatial heterogeneity in lung cancer. For these TCRs, the target antigens are not known. TCRdb called the 5' RACE reads again in MiXCR, with one record for every CDR3 protein. Of 24,000 or so distinct CDR3 sequences listed, approximately 9% are singletons. General observations from the study: Higher tumor mutation counts went along with higher counts of expanded intratumoral alpha and beta TCRs.

Time point reported: sample taken at primary tumor resection. The sample consisted of lung tumor tissue, taken at surgery. The receptors derive from a male donor with early-stage non-small cell lung cancer.

This clonotype occurred many times. CDR3 sequence reads: CASSYSGTGTNEQFF. Written as DNA, the CDR3 is TGTGCCAGCAGCTACTCCGGGACAGGGACGAATGAGCAGTTCTTC. The chain carries TRBV7-8 and TRBJ2-1, with 9 bases aligning to TRBD1. Germline CDR1 is SGHVS and CDR2 is FQNEAQ. There are 15 residues in the CDR3. The trim removed 4 bases at V and 7 bases at J, leaving 8 bases unmatched.

The sample holds many counts of this clonotype. The genes are TRBV7-6 and TRBJ2-7, with D perhaps TRBD2 (6 bases). Germline CDR1 SGHVS, CDR2 FNYEAQ. This CDR3 region has 13 residues. Trimming pared 5 bases from V and 6 bases from J, leaving 14 bases between. The CDR3: CASSPLGGLEQYF. CDR3 in DNA: TGTGCCAGCAGCCCCCTCGGGGGACTCGAGCAGTACTTC.

In its sample, this clonotype was seen many times. CDR3 nucleotide sequence: TGTGCCAGCAGCCAAGTGGTAGGGTACCCAAATTCACCCCTCCACTTT. As protein: CASSQVVGYPNSPLHF. The chain employs TRBV4-2 and TRBJ1-6; no clear D gene. From germline, CDR1 is LGHNA and CDR2 YNFKEQ. CDR3 size: 16 residues. V dropped 1 base and J dropped 7 bases, with 14 bases sitting between them.

This clonotype was counted between two and nine times. The chain carries TRBV23-1 and TRBJ2-5; 8 bases line up with TRBD1. TRBV23-1 is annotated as an ORF whose role is uncertain. The V and J ends lost 2 bases and 1 base, in that order; junction bases with no gene match: 6. The CDR3 is made up of 16 amino acids. CDR3 DNA: TGCGCCAGCAGTCAAGTTCGGACAGGGACCCAAGAGACCCAGTACTTC. It is translated as CASSQVRTGTQETQYF.

This clonotype showed up many times. This CDR3 is CASSSSLSGRKGETQYF. As DNA, the CDR3 is TGTGCCAGCTCATCGTCTCTTAGCGGGAGGAAAGGAGAGACCCAGTACTTC. This sequence joins TRBV18 and TRBJ2-5, with TRBD2 identical over 10 bases. This CDR3 is 17 amino acids long. CDR1 is KGHSH, CDR2 LQKENI, per germline. With 5 bases clipped from V and 4 bases from J, the junction kept 13 bases outside the gene matches.

By proportion, this clonotype is medium-sized. The rearrangement links TRBV28 to TRBJ2-1, with D uncertain. The CDR3 loop spans 12 amino acids. V lost 7 bases, J lost 7 bases, and 11 bases lay in between. Germline V gene data show CDR1 as MDHEN and CDR2 as SYDVKM. The CDR3 loop is CASNSAVNEQFF. The CDR3 DNA follows: TGTGCCAGCAATAGTGCTGTTAATGAGCAGTTCTTC.

This chain links TRBV27 with TRBJ2-7; D remains ambiguous. The germline V gene has CDR1 MNHEY and CDR2 SMNVEV (reference sequence). The ends were cut back, 3 bases at V and 2 bases at J, with 11 bases in the middle. The CDR3 length is 14 residues. CDR3 sequence (DNA): TGTGCCAGCAGTTTGATGCAGGCAACCTACGAGCAGTACTTC. It is translated as CASSLMQATYEQYF.

This clonotype was detected a few times. The gene calls are TRBV27 and TRBJ2-7, with 8 bases matching TRBD1. CDR3 length: 14 amino acids. Germline CDR1 MNHEY, CDR2 SMNVEV (reference sequence). Losses at the gene ends were 4 bases for V and 2 bases for J; bases not matched to a gene: 4. CDR3 in amino acids: CASSYGTGPYEQYF. The CDR3 DNA sequence: TGTGCCAGCAGTTACGGGACAGGCCCCTACGAGCAGTACTTC.

The chain uses TRBV7-6 and TRBJ1-6; D remains ambiguous. CDR1 SGHVS and CDR2 FNYEAQ come from the germline V gene. Trimming shortened V by 5 bases and J by 5 bases, and 13 bases separated the two germline ends. The CDR3 is 15 residues long. The CDR3 reads CASSPRTGNNSPLHF. The CDR3 DNA follows: TGTGCCAGCAGCCCCCGGACGGGAAATAATTCACCCCTCCACTTT.

This clonotype was seen at least ten times. The V gene is TRBV28, the J gene TRBJ2-5; TRBD1 matches 11 bases. Per germline, CDR1 MDHEN and CDR2 SYDVKM. The junction had 7 bases not matched to a gene; V was cut back by 5 bases and J by 5 bases. The CDR3 runs 15 residues. The DNA for the CDR3 is TGTGCCAGCAGTAAATGGACAGGGGGCTGGGAGACCCAGTACTTC. Translated: CASSKWTGGWETQYF.

This clonotype was recorded many times. The V gene is TRBV28, the J gene TRBJ1-1; the match to TRBD1 covers 8 bases. The length of the CDR3 is 16 residues. V was clipped by 6 bases and J by 0 bases; unmatched bases: 9. Germline lookup yields CDR1 MDHEN and CDR2 SYDVKM. The CDR3 sequence is CASRALRQGMNTEAFF. CDR3 coding DNA: TGTGCCAGCAGAGCCCTCAGACAGGGGATGAACACTGAAGCTTTCTTT.

The table lists this clonotype with many counts. The genes are TRBV20-1 and TRBJ1-4; D is unclear. The CDR3 is 15 residues long. Between the trimmed V and J ends, which lost 0 bases and 6 bases, there was a span of 14 bases. Germline-derived CDR1 and CDR2 are DFQATT and SNEGSKA (reference sequence). CDR3 loop: CSARDSGAGDEKLFF. The CDR3 nucleotides read TGCAGTGCTAGAGATTCCGGAGCCGGAGATGAAAAACTGTTTTTT.